This T cell receptor beta chain was obtained from a study of Ad26.COV2.S vaccination and SARS-CoV-2 variants. A note on this clone: The antigen is not known.

Produced via immunoSEQ multiplex PCR; TCRdb's table is partial and in-frame only. The sample has roughly 400,000 clones; roughly 90% are singletons. Study-wide results and limits: Following vaccination, spike-specific CD8+ and CD4+ T cell responses reportedly exhibited substantial breadth. There was a possibility that the TCR breadth and depth analyses underestimated total T cell responses. Compared with placebo recipients, vaccine recipients had higher spike-specific TCR breadth.

V dropped 3 bases and J dropped 2 bases, with 10 bases sitting between them. The CDR3 is 14 residues long. CDR1 and CDR2 from the germline V gene are KGHSH and LQKENI. Indicated treatment: over 15 received Ad26.COV2.S at low or high dose, single or two shots; 5 received placebo; per-sample allocation not given. All samples were drawn on day 63, counting from the first vaccine or placebo injection. Source: peripheral blood, taken in a trial of Ad26.COV2.S vaccine versus placebo. V usage is TRBV18 and J usage is TRBJ1-1, with D perhaps matching TRBD1 (5 bases). The receptor's source is a person between 18 and 65 years old who received the Ad26.COV2.S COVID-19 vaccine or a placebo. CDR3 in amino acids: CASSPGGFNTEAFF. CDR3 in DNA: TGTGCCAGCTCACCGGGGGGGTTCAACACTGAAGCTTTCTTT.